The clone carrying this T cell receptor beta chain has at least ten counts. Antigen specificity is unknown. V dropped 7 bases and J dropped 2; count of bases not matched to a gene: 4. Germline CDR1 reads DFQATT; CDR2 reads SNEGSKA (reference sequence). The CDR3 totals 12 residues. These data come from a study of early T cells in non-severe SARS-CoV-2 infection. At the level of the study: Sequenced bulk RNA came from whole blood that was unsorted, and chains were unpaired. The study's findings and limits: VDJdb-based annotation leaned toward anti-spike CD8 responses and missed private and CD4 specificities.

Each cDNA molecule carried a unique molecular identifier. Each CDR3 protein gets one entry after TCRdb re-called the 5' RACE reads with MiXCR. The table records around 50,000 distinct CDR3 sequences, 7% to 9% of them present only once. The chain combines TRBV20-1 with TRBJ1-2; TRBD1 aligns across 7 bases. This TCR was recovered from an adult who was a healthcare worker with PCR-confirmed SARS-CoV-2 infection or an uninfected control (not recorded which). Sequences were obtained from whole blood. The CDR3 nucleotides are TGCAGTGATCAGGGGGAGAACTATGGCTACACCTTC. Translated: CSDQGENYGYTF.